The 10 T cell receptor beta chains listed next were all sequenced from one sample in a study of blood T cell repertoires in COVID-19 (dated by TCRdb to about 2020). The library was obtained by the immunoSEQ multiplex PCR assay. Drawn from immuneACCESS, this table holds only the in-frame rearrangements with V and J called that TCRdb kept. Clones are partly lost; checked studies trace under half to an unresolved V gene and leave the rest unexplained. This sample is represented by around 37,000 clones; around 85% of them were singletons. In total, the top ten clones hold around 5% of the sample. The sample taken for sequencing was peripheral blood. The receptors stem from a middle-aged man with active COVID-19.

The V call is TRBV7-2, the J call TRBJ2-1; 8 positions agree with TRBD2. Trimming at V came to 5 bases and at J to 7 bases, leaving 10 bases not matched to a gene. The CDR3 contains 15 residues. Per germline, CDR1 SGHTA and CDR2 FQGNSA. The DNA of the CDR3 is TGTGCCAGCAGCCCCCAGCGGGGGTTCGGAAATGAGCAGTTCTTC. It translates to CASSPQRGFGNEQFF.

DNA of the CDR3: TGTGCCAGCAGCGCATTAAGACAGGGAATGGGTCAGCCCCAGCATTTT. Its protein product is CASSALRQGMGQPQHF. The chain has TRBV7-9 and TRBJ1-5; 7 nucleotides line up with TRBD1. The CDR3 is made up of 16 amino acids. Trimming at V came to 5 bases and at J to 6 bases, leaving 13 bases not matched to a gene. Germline CDR1 is SEHNR and CDR2 is FQNEAQ (reference sequence).

The chain recombines TRBV7-6 with TRBJ1-2; D unresolved. Germline lookup yields CDR1 SGHVS and CDR2 FNYEAQ. CDR3 length: 17 residues. Trimming left V 0 bases short and J 2 bases short, with 16 bases between. The CDR3 DNA follows: TGTGCCAGCAGCTTAGCGGAGAAGGAGGGAGAGAACTATGGCTACACCTTC. Its translation is CASSLAEKEGENYGYTF. Using reference TRBV7-6 and TRBJ1-2 for the parts outside the CDR3, the full variable domain is GAGVSQSPRYKVTKRGQDVALRCDPISGHVSLYWYRQALGQGPEFLTYFNYEAQQDKSGLPNDRFSAERPEGSISTLTIQRTEQRDSAMYRCASSLAEKEGENYGYTFGSGTRLTVV.

A few counts support this clone. The J gene is TRBJ1-2, the V gene TRBV18; 9 positions agree with TRBD1. The length of the CDR3 is 14 residues. The V gene's germline CDR1 is KGHSH and CDR2 LQKENI. V lost 6 bases and J lost 5; bases outside the gene matches: 7. The CDR3 sequence is CASSPVGQGYGYTF. The CDR3, as DNA: TGTGCCAGCTCCCCAGTGGGACAGGGTTATGGCTACACCTTC.

The rearrangement links TRBV4-3 to TRBJ2-1; no reliable D call. The V end lost 0 bases, the J end lost 9 bases, and 21 bases lay between the germline ends. The CDR3 is made up of 17 amino acids. Germline CDR1 and CDR2: LGHNA and YSLEER. The CDR3 DNA is TGCGCCAGCAGCCAAGATCTCGGAAACAGCAACTCAATTGAGCAGTTCTTC. Amino acid sequence: CASSQDLGNSNSIEQFF.

The chain recombines TRBV12-3 or TRBV12-4 with TRBJ2-7; the D gene is possibly TRBD2 (5 bases). This CDR3 contains 13 residues. Trimming shortened V by 3 bases and J by 6 bases, and 12 bases separated the two germline ends. CDR3 loop: CASSLALRAEQYF. Written as DNA, the CDR3 is TGTGCCAGCAGTTTGGCCTTGCGGGCCGAGCAGTACTTC.

CDR3 DNA: TGTGCCATCAGTGAGTTGGACAGGGGGCGTTCACCCCTCCACTTT. The encoded protein is CAISELDRGRSPLHF. J is TRBJ1-6 and V is TRBV10-3; 11 bases line up with TRBD1. The CDR3 has 15 amino acids. V trimming: 1 base; J trimming: 9 bases; junction bases outside the gene matches: 2. Germline CDR1 reads ENHRY; CDR2 reads SYGVKD.

This clone was seen once. The chain is built from TRBV6-2 or TRBV6-3 and TRBJ2-5; D gene uncertain. From germline, CDR1 is MNHEY and CDR2 SVGEGT. V lost 1 base and J lost 5, with 14 bases in between. The CDR3 consists of 15 residues. The CDR3 DNA is TGTGCCAGCAGTTACTTACGTCCCCCTGAGGAGACCCAGTACTTC. The encoded protein is CASSYLRPPEETQYF.

The genes are TRBV7-8 and TRBJ2-7, with TRBD1 matching over 7 bases. Germline CDR1 and CDR2: SGHVS and FQNEAQ. The CDR3 sequence is 12 residues long. V shed 6 bases and J 8 bases; nucleotides not matched to a gene: 7. In DNA, the CDR3 is TGTGCCAGCAGAACCGAGGGGGCGCAGCAGTACTTC. As protein: CASRTEGAQQYF. The full variable domain, in which reference TRBV7-8 and TRBJ2-7 provide the parts outside the CDR3, is GAGVSQSPRYKVAKRGQDVALRCDPISGHVSLFWYQQALGQGPEFLTYFQNEAQLDKSGLPSDRFFAERPEGSVSTLKIQRTQQEDSAVYLCASRTEGAQQYFGPGTRLTVT.

The rearrangement links TRBV7-8 to TRBJ2-3; D possibly corresponds to TRBD1 (5 bases). CDR1 is SGHVS and CDR2 is FQNEAQ in the germline V gene. The CDR3 length is 12 residues. V was shortened by 5 bases and J by 6 bases, with 9 bases between the two germline ends. The CDR3 loop is CASSQHRDTQYF. DNA for the CDR3: TGTGCCAGCAGCCAACACAGGGATACGCAGTATTTT.